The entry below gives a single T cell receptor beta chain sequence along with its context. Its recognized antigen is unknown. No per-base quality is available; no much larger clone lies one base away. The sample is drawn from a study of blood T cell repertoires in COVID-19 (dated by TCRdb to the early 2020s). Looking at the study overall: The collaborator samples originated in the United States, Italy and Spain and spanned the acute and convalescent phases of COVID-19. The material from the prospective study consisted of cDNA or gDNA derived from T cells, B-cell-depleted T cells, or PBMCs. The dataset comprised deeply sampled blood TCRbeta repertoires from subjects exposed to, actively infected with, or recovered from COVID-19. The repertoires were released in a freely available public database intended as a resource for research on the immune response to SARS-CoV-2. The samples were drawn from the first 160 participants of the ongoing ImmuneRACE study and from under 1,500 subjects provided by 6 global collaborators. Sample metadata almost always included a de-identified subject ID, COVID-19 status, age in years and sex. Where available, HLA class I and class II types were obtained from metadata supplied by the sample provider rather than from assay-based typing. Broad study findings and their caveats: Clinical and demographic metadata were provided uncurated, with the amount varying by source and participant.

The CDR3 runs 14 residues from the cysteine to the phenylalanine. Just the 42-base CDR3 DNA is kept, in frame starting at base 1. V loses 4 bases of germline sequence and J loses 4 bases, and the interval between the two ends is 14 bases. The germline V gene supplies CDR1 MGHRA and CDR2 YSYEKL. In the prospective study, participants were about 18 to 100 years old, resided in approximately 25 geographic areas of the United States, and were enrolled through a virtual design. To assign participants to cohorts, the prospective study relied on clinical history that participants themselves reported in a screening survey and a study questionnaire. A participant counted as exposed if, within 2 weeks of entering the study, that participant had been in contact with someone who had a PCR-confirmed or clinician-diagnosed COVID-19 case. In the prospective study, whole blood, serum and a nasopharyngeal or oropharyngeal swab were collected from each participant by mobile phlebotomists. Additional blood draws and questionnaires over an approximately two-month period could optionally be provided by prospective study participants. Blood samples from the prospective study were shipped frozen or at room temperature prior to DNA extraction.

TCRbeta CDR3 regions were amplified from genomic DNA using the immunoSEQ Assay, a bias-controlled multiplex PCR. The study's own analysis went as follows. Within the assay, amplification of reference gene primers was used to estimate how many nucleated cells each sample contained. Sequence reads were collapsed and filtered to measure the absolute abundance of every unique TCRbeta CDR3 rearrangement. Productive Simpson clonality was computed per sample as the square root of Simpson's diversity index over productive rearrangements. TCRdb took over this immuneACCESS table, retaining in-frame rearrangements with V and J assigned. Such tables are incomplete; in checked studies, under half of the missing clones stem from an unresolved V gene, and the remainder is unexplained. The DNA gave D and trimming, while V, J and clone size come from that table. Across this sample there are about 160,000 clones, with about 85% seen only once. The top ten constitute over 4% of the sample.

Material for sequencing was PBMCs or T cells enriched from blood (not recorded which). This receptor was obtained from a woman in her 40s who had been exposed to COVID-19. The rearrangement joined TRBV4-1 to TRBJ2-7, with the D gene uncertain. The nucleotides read TGCGCCAGCAGCCTCTCCGGGTCGCAGTACGAGCAGTACTTC. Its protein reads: CASSLSGSQYEQYF.